The 14 T cell receptor beta chains below all came from one sample that was sequenced in a study of blood T cell repertoires in COVID-19. Profiling relied on immunoSEQ multiplex PCR, and the TCRdb table lists in-frame clones only, not all of them. The table has tens of thousands of clones, 70% to 90% seen once. Material: peripheral blood. The receptors stem from a woman aged 60-75 years with acute or convalescent COVID-19.

The chain employs TRBV24-1 and TRBJ2-7; TRBD2 matches 7 bases. The CDR3 covers 14 residues. Germline V gene sequence: CDR1 KGHDR, CDR2 SFDVKD. V shed 6 bases and J 0 bases; nucleotides not matched to a gene: 4. This CDR3 reads CATSPPGGSYEQYF. Written as DNA, the CDR3 is TGTGCCACCAGTCCTCCGGGGGGCTCCTACGAGCAGTACTTC.

The J gene is TRBJ2-1, the V gene TRBV3-1 (or the pseudogene TRBV3-2); 11 bases fit TRBD2. Germline values: CDR1 LGHDT, CDR2 YNNKEL (reference sequence). The CDR3 runs to 15 residues. V dropped 6 bases and J dropped 7; count of bases not matched to a gene: 8. CDR3 residues: CASSSIAGGRNEQFF. As DNA, the CDR3 is TGTGCCAGCAGTTCCATAGCGGGGGGGCGTAATGAGCAGTTCTTC.

This sequence joins TRBV20-1 and TRBJ1-2; TRBD1 matches 8 bases. V lost 3 bases and J lost 3; bases outside the gene matches: 6. Germline V gene lookup returns CDR1 DFQATT and CDR2 SNEGSKA (reference sequence). The CDR3 contains 14 residues. CDR3 in amino acids: CSASPTGVDYGYTF. In nucleotides, the CDR3 is TGCAGTGCTAGTCCGACAGGGGTGGACTATGGCTACACCTTC.

The V gene is TRBV5-1, the J gene TRBJ1-2, with D perhaps TRBD1 (6 bases). Germline V gene data show CDR1 as SGHRS and CDR2 as YFSETQ. Trimming took 0 bases from V and 10 from J, leaving 16 bases between them. The length of the CDR3 is 14 residues. As DNA, the CDR3 is TGCGCCAGCAGCTTGGCCCGGGGACAACACATCTACACCTTC. Protein sequence: CASSLARGQHIYTF.

This clone was seen once. CDR3 region: CAWGLNSESSPLHF. Written as DNA, the CDR3 is TGTGCCTGGGGTTTGAACTCCGAGAGTTCACCCCTCCACTTT. The chain is built from TRBV30 and TRBJ1-6, with D unresolved. The germline gives CDR1 GTSNPN, CDR2 SVGIG (reference sequence). The ends were cut back, 5 bases at V and 9 bases at J, with 17 bases in the middle. This CDR3 is built from 14 residues.

The chain combines TRBV6-5 with TRBJ1-1; D remains unclear. The CDR3 length is 13 residues. The germline V gene has CDR1 MNHEY and CDR2 SVGAGI. The V and J ends lost 8 bases and 1 base respectively, with 11 bases between them. The CDR3 spells CASSIRGNTEAFF. The CDR3 bases are TGTGCCAGCTCTATAAGAGGGAACACTGAAGCTTTCTTT.

The V gene is TRBV7-3, the J gene TRBJ1-2; 9 bases map to TRBD1. V gave up 5 bases and J gave up 6 bases; unmatched junction bases: 4. The CDR3 spans 13 residues. CDR1 and CDR2 from the germline V gene are SGHTA and FQGTGA. This CDR3 is CASSRDRVNGYTF. CDR3 in DNA: TGTGCCAGCAGCCGGGACAGGGTTAATGGCTACACCTTC.

Many counts were recorded for this clone. This chain joins TRBV2 and TRBJ1-1; D is possibly TRBD1 (6 bases). Trimming pared 2 bases from V and 5 bases from J, leaving 15 bases between. The germline gives CDR1 SNHLY, CDR2 FYNNEI. The CDR3 runs 15 residues. This CDR3 is CASSEWFNRVTEAFF. For the CDR3, the DNA is TGTGCCAGCAGTGAATGGTTCAACAGGGTTACTGAAGCTTTCTTT.

The chain has TRBV10-1 and TRBJ1-1; D remains ambiguous. Trimming removed 2 bases at V and 4 bases at J, with 14 bases between. The CDR3 is made up of 15 amino acids. Germline loops: CDR1 WNHNN, CDR2 SYGVQD (reference sequence). This CDR3 is CASSEDANSFTEAFF. The DNA of the CDR3 is TGCGCCAGCAGTGAGGATGCTAACAGTTTCACTGAAGCTTTCTTT.

This chain uses TRBV10-1 with TRBJ2-3; possibly TRBD2 for D (5 bases). CDR1 WNHNN and CDR2 SYGVQD come from the germline V gene (reference sequence). Trimming shortened V by 10 bases and J by 1 base, and 6 bases separated the two germline ends. The CDR3 is 11 amino acids. CDR3 nucleotides: TGCGCCACCGGGGGCACAGATACGCAGTATTTT. Protein: CATGGTDTQYF.

The chain has TRBV18 and TRBJ2-3; D gene ambiguous. The germline gives CDR1 KGHSH, CDR2 LQKENI. Trimming pared 4 bases from V and 3 bases from J, leaving 11 bases between. The CDR3 is 14 residues long. For the CDR3, the DNA is TGTGCCAGCTCACTCAAAAAACAAACAGATACGCAGTATTTT. Protein sequence: CASSLKKQTDTQYF.

This clone showed up just a few times. The rearrangement links TRBV11-2 to TRBJ1-2; D is undetermined. Germline CDR1 and CDR2: SGHAT and FQNNGV. Trimming removed 0 bases at V and 4 bases at J, with 12 bases between. The CDR3 covers 15 residues. In DNA form, the CDR3 reads TGTGCCAGCAGCTTAGACCGACTATTAAGCTATGGCTACACCTTC. Protein sequence: CASSLDRLLSYGYTF. The full variable domain, in which reference TRBV11-2 and TRBJ1-2 provide the parts outside the CDR3, is EAGVAQSPRYKIIEKRQSVAFWCNPISGHATLYWYQQILGQGPKLLIQFQNNGVVDDSQLPKDRFSAERLKGVDSTLKIQPAKLEDSAVYLCASSLDRLLSYGYTFGSGTRLTVV.

V is TRBV23-1 and J is TRBJ2-5; D may be TRBD1 (5 bases). TRBV23-1 is annotated as an ORF whose role is uncertain. V lost 1 base to trimming and J lost 5 bases, with 20 bases between them. CDR3 size: 17 residues. CDR3 residues: CASSQYIDSYKTETQYF. The DNA of the CDR3 is TGCGCCAGCAGTCAATACATCGACAGCTATAAAACGGAGACCCAGTACTTC.

The chain has TRBV10-2 and TRBJ2-3; 9 bases are a match to TRBD2. This CDR3 contains 17 residues. V shed 5 bases, J shed 1 base, and the junction held 10 bases outside the gene matches. Germline V lookup: CDR1 WSHSY, CDR2 SAAADI. The CDR3, as DNA: TGCGCCAGCAGTCAATTAGGGCGGGGGGGTGGCACAGATACGCAGTATTTT. It encodes CASSQLGRGGGTDTQYF.